This T cell receptor beta chain was observed in a study of T-cell reconstitution after alpha-beta-depleted transplantation in children. This clonotype was counted ten times or more. What it binds is unknown. Study-wide results and limits: Reports say that about two months after transplant, the alpha-beta T cells came out of several hundred graft clones that had expanded. Several patients had high TCRbeta diversity at day 60; it came from surviving recipient T cells and thymic progenitors. It was newly produced T cells that mostly accounted for T-cell counts and diversity one year after transplant.

The library targeted TCRbeta and was prepared with unique molecular identifiers. In TCRdb, the PCR reads were re-called with MiXCR into one record per CDR3 protein. Seen here are approximately 490,000 distinct CDR3 sequences, about 10% observed once, and the top ten hold roughly 2.1%. The CDR3 consists of 15 residues. Trimming removed 0 bases at V and 3 bases at J, with 12 bases between. CDR1 and CDR2 from the germline V gene are LGHNA and YSLEER. The receptor was derived from a child under 10 years old with inherited bone marrow failure, due to receive a stem cell transplant. Specimen: PBMCs, collected before TCRalphabeta/CD19-depleted stem cell transplant. The genes are TRBV4-3 and TRBJ2-7, with D maybe TRBD2 (6 bases). In DNA, the CDR3 is TGCGCCAGCAGCCAAGAGGCGGGGTCTTTCTACGAGCAGTACTTC. Translation gives CASSQEAGSFYEQYF.